What follows are 8 T cell receptor beta chains derived from one specimen sequenced in a study of CD8 T cells in Susac syndrome. Reverse transcription of about 0.45 to 1 ug RNA used random hexamers. TCRdb analysed the immunoSEQ multiplex PCR reads with MiXCR anew, one entry per CDR3 protein. The sample has some 120,000 distinct CDR3 sequences, over 90% seen once. The sequenced sample consisted of CD4+ T cells from PBMCs. All receptors derive from a human donor in good health.

This chain uses TRBV20-1 with TRBJ2-1; D perhaps matches TRBD2 (6 bases). This CDR3 has 12 residues. The germline V gene has CDR1 DFQATT and CDR2 SNEGSKA (reference sequence). V was pared by 7 bases and J by 9 bases, with 16 bases between. CDR3 protein: CSVGGVGGEQFF. CDR3 DNA: TGCAGTGTAGGAGGCGTGGGGGGTGAGCAGTTCTTC.

The genes are TRBV9 and TRBJ1-2, with 9 bases fitting TRBD1. The length of the CDR3 is 14 residues. Germline lookup yields CDR1 SGDLS and CDR2 YYNGEE. The V and J ends lost 2 bases and 2 bases, in that order; junction bases with no gene match: 1. CDR3 in DNA: TGTGCCAGCAGCGTCGGACAGGGGAACTATGGCTACACCTTC. Translation gives CASSVGQGNYGYTF.

The CDR3 coding sequence is TGTGCCAGCAGCACACGGGGTAGCGGGATAAAGGGTGAGCAGTTCTTC. Protein: CASSTRGSGIKGEQFF. The gene calls are TRBV13 and TRBJ2-1; the match to TRBD2 covers 8 bases. The CDR3 is 16 residues long. V lost 5 bases, J lost 9 bases, and 15 bases stayed unmatched. The germline V gene encodes CDR1 PRHDT and CDR2 FYEKMQ (reference sequence).

This chain joins TRBV20-1 and TRBJ2-5; D gene unclear. V dropped 2 bases and J dropped 2 bases, with 6 bases sitting between them. Germline CDR1 DFQATT, CDR2 SNEGSKA (reference sequence). The CDR3 totals 12 residues. CDR3 protein: CSARKRQETQYF. The CDR3 DNA sequence: TGCAGTGCTAGAAAGCGTCAAGAGACCCAGTACTTC.

The chain uses TRBV20-1 and TRBJ1-5, with unresolved D. Trimming cost V 6 bases and J 3 bases, with 15 bases left between them. The CDR3 loop spans 14 amino acids. Germline assignment: CDR1 DFQATT and CDR2 SNEGSKA (reference sequence). The CDR3 DNA reads as TGCAGTGCCTCCCAAGGGCGCCTCAATCAGCCCCAGCATTTT. Protein sequence: CSASQGRLNQPQHF.

The chain links TRBV12-3 or TRBV12-4 to TRBJ2-4; possibly TRBD2 for D (5 bases). Trimming pared 6 bases from V and 0 bases from J, leaving 15 bases between. There are 16 residues in the CDR3. For the CDR3, the DNA is TGTGCCAGCAGCCCCAGACTATTCCTAGCCAAAAACATTCAGTACTTC. Amino acids: CASSPRLFLAKNIQYF.

The chain combines TRBV7-2 with TRBJ1-4, with TRBD1 matching 11 bases. After removal of 4 bases from V and 8 bases from J, the junction contained 3 bases not matched to a gene. Germline-derived CDR1 and CDR2 are SGHTA and FQGNSA. CDR3 size: 14 residues. The CDR3 DNA reads TGTGCCAGCAGCTCCAGGGACAGGGGGGAAAAACTGTTTTTT. Protein: CASSSRDRGEKLFF.

The chain couples TRBV27 to TRBJ2-5, with no clear D. V was pared by 8 bases and J by 7 bases, with 20 bases between. The CDR3 covers 14 residues. Germline loops: CDR1 MNHEY, CDR2 SMNVEV (reference sequence). The CDR3 spells CASALEPALGTQYF. Written as DNA, the CDR3 is TGTGCCAGCGCGCTGGAGCCGGCCCTGGGGACCCAGTACTTC.